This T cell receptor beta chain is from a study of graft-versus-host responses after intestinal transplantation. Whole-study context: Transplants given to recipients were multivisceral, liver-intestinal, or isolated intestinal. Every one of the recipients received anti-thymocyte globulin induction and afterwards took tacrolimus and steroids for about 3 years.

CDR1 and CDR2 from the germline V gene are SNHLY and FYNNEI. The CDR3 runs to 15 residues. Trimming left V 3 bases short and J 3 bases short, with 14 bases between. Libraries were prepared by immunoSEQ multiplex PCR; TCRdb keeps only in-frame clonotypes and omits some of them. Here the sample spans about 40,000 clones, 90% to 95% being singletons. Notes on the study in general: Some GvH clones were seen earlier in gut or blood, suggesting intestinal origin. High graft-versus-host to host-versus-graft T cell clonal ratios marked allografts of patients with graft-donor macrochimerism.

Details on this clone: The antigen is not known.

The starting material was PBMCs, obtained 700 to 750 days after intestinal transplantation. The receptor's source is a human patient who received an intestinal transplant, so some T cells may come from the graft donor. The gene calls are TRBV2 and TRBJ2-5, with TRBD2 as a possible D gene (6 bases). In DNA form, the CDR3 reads TGTGCCAGCAGTGATGTCTTGGGGGGTGAAGAGACCCAGTACTTC. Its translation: CASSDVLGGEETQYF.